The sample holds a few counts of the clone carrying this T cell receptor (beta chain). Its target is not known. Via MiXCR, TCRdb re-called the RT-PCR reads, giving one row per CDR3 protein. The table has 500,000 or so distinct CDR3 sequences, 16% seen once. Germline V gene data show CDR1 as MNHNS and CDR2 as SASEGT. V shed 4 bases and J 5 bases; nucleotides not matched to a gene: 17. This CDR3 is built from 18 residues. These data come from a study of response to subunit inactivated influenza vaccine. Whole-study findings and limits: It was suggested by the authors that few new T cells are recruited by each seasonal influenza vaccination.

The specimen was CD4+ T cells sorted from PBMCs, collected 23 months after vaccination. This TCR was sampled from a man between 50 and 75 years old who received an inactivated influenza vaccine. This chain uses TRBV6-1 with TRBJ2-1; 7 nucleotides match TRBD2. As DNA, the CDR3 is TGTGCCAGCAGTGGAGGACTAGTGGGTGGCTCCTTCAACAATGAGCAGTTCTTC. Amino acid sequence: CASSGGLVGGSFNNEQFF.